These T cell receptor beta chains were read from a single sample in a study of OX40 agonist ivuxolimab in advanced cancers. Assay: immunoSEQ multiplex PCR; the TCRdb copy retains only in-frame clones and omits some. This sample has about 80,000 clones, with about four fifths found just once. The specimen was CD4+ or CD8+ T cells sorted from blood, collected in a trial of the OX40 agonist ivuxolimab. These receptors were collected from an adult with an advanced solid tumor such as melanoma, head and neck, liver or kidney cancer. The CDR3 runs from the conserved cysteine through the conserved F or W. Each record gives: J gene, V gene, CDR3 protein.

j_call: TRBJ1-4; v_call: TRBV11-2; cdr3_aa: CASSSGGAGEKLFF
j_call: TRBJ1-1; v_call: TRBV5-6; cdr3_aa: CASSTLTRITEAFF
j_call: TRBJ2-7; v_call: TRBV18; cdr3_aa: CASSPNRRGPDYEQYF
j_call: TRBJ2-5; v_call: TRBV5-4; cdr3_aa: CASSSGDSLETQYF
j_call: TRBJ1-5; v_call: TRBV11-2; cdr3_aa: CASSPLKGQPQHF
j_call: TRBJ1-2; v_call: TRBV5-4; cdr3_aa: CASSSRVGANYGYTF
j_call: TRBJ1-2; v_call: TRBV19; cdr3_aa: CASSSGGGYGYTF
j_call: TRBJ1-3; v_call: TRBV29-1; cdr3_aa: CSVAGNSGNTIYF
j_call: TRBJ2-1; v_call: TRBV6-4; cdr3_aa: CASSQTSGGHEQFF
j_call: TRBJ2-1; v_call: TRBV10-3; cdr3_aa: CAISFQGMANEQFF
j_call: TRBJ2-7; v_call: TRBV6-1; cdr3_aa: CASSEAGETYEQYF
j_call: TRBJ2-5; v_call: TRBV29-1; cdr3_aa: CSVRDLGQETQYF
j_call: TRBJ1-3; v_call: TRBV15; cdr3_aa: CATSRRQFNTIYF
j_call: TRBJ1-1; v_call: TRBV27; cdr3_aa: CASSFNHLGTEAFF
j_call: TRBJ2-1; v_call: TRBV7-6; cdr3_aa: CASSGLSGRAFNEQFF
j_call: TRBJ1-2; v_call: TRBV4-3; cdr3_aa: CASSPRTGVNYTF
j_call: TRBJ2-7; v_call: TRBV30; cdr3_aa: CAWSVRDLSYEQYF
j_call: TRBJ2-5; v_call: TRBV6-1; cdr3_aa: CASSERETQYF
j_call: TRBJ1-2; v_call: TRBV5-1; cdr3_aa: CASSLNTPYGYTF
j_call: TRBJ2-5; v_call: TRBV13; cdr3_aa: CASSLGGVETQYF
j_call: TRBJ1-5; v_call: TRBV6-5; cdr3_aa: CASSREGNQPQHF
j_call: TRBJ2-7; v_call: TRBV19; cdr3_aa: CASAGQVSSEQYF
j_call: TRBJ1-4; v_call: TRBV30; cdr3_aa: CACSGQGLTNEKLFF
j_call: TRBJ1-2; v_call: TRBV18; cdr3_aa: CASSPYDHLLSYGYTF
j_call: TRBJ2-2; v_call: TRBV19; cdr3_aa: CASSTSRGNTGELFF
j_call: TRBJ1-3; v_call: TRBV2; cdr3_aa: CASSLGQGGGNTIYF